This T cell receptor beta chain was sequenced for a study of CD8+ T cells in alopecia areata. The CDR3 totals 11 residues. V gave up 8 bases and J gave up 6 bases, with 10 bases separating them. CDR1 is MGHDK and CDR2 is SYGVNS in the germline V gene. The authors extracted RNA and reverse transcribed it into cDNA as the sequencing template. Sequencing used immunoSEQ multiplex PCR; TCRdb keeps in-frame clones, though not all of them. The sample lists about 220,000 clones; more than 45% were seen once. Treatment denoted: oral pan-JAK inhibitor, 5-10 mg twice daily. This clone was detected once. This TCR was sampled from a human donor with alopecia areata. The chain is built from TRBV25-1 and TRBJ1-2; no clear D. The sample in question was CD4+ T cells sorted from blood, obtained at week 4, from a patient treated with tofacitinib. Written as DNA, the CDR3 is TGTGCCAGCGGGGAGCTTAATGGCTACACCTTC. Amino acid sequence: CASGELNGYTF.